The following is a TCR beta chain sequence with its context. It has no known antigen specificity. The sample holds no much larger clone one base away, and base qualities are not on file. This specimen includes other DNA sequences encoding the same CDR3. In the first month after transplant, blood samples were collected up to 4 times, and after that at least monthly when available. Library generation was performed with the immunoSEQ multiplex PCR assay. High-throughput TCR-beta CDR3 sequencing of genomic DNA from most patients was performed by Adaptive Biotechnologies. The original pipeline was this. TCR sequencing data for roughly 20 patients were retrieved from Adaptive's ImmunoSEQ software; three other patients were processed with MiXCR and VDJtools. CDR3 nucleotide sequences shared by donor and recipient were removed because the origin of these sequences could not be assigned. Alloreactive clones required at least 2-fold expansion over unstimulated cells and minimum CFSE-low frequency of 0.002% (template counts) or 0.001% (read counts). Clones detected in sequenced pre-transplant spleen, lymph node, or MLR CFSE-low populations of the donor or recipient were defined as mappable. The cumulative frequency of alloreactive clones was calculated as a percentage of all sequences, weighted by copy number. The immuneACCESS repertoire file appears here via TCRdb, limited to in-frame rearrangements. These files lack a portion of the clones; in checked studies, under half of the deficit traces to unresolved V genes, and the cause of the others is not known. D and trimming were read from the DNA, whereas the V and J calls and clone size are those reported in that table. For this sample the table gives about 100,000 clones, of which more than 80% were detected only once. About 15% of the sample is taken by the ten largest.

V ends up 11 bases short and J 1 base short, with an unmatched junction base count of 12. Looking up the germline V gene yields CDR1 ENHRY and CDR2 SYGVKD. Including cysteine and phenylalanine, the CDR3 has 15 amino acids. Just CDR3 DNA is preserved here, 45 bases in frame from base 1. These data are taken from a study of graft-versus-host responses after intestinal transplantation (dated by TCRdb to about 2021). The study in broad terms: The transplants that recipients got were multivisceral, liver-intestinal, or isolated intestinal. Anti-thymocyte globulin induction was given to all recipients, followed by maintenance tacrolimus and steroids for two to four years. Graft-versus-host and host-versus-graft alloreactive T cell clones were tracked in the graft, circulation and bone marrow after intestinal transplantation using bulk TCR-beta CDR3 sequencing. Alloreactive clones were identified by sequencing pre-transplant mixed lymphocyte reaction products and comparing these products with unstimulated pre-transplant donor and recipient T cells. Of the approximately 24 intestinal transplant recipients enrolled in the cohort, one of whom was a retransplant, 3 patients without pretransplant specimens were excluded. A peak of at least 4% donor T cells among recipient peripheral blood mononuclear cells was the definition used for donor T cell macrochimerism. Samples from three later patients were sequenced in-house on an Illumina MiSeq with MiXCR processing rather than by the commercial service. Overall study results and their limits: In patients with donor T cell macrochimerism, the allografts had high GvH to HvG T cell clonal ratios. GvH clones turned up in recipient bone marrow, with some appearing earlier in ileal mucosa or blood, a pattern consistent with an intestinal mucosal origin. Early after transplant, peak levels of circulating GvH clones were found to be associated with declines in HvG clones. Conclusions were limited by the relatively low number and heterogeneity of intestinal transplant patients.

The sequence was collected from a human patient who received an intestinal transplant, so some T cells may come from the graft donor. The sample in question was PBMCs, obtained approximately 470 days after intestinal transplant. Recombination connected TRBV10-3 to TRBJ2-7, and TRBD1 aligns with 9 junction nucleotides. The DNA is TGTGCCGCTTTGGGGCGGGACAGGGAATCCTACGAGCAGTACTTC. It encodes CAALGRDRESYEQYF.